Below, 10 T cell receptor beta chains from the same sample are listed, as sequenced in a study of cytomegalovirus exposure and HLA in healthy donors (dated by TCRdb to about 2017). To prepare the library, the immunoSEQ multiplex PCR assay was applied. TCRdb retrieved this table from immuneACCESS and kept in-frame rearrangements only. Not all clones are present; in checked studies, unresolved V genes account for under half, and no reason is known for the remainder. Recorded for this sample are about 130,000 clones; 85% to 90% of them occurred a single time. 9% to 9.5% of the sample comes from the top ten. The sequenced material came from PBMCs. The receptors here all came from a young woman in good health and CMV-seropositive.

The rearrangement links TRBV15 to TRBJ2-1; 9 positions match TRBD2. Germline V gene lookup returns CDR1 LNHNV and CDR2 YYDKDF (reference sequence). The CDR3 has 12 residues. J was trimmed by 9 bases and V by 8 bases; bases with no gene match: 5. The CDR3 here is CATGTSMLEQFF. As DNA, the CDR3 is TGTGCCACCGGGACTAGCATGCTTGAGCAGTTCTTC.

This clone was observed once. J is TRBJ1-1 and V is TRBV11-3, with 7 bases that match TRBD1. Germline V gene sequence: CDR1 SGHNT, CDR2 YENEEA. J gave up 0 bases and V 4 bases, and 5 bases lay outside the gene matches. The CDR3 runs to 15 residues. CDR3: CASSSGDSLNTEAFF. In DNA form, the CDR3 reads TGTGCCAGCAGCTCGGGGGACAGCCTGAACACTGAAGCTTTCTTT.

The gene calls are TRBV28 and TRBJ1-2; D is possibly TRBD1 (5 bases). The germline CDR1 and CDR2 sequences are MDHEN and SYDVKM. Trimming took off 3 bases at V and 6 bases at J, with 8 bases between the two ends. The CDR3 consists of 12 residues. CDR3 amino acids: CASSFRADGYTF. The CDR3 DNA sequence: TGTGCCAGCAGTTTCAGGGCGGATGGCTACACCTTC.

This chain uses TRBV28 with TRBJ2-2; TRBD1 matches at 8 bases. Germline CDR1 is MDHEN and CDR2 is SYDVKM. V lost 5 bases and J lost 1; bases outside the gene matches: 6. There are 16 residues in the CDR3. The CDR3 DNA is TGTGCCAGCAGTCTTGACAGGGGCGGGAACACCGGGGAGCTGTTTTTT. Translated: CASSLDRGGNTGELFF.

The chain has TRBV19 and TRBJ1-2, with 7 positions matching TRBD1. Trimming removed 7 bases from V and 0 bases from J; junction bases left unmatched: 5. The V gene's germline CDR1 is LNHDA and CDR2 SQIVND (reference sequence). This CDR3 has 14 amino acids. Here the CDR3 DNA reads TGTGCCAGTACGGGGGACAGCTCTAACTATGGCTACACCTTC. Translating it yields CASTGDSSNYGYTF.

The chain combines TRBV6-9 with TRBJ2-5, with 9 bases identical to TRBD2. The CDR3 contains 16 residues. Germline CDR1 and CDR2: MNHGY and SVAAGI. The J segment lost 2 bases and the V segment lost 6 bases, leaving 10 bases of the junction unmatched. Written as DNA, the CDR3 is TGTGCCAGCAGCCCTCCGGCGGGGGGGCGGCAAGAGACCCAGTACTTC. This gives the protein CASSPPAGGRQETQYF.

The chain has TRBV5-6 and TRBJ1-5, with D perhaps TRBD1 (6 bases). CDR1 and CDR2 (germline): SGHDT, YYEEEE. V dropped 4 bases and J dropped 1 base, with 12 bases sitting between them. CDR3 length equals 15 residues. The CDR3 DNA follows: TGTGCCAGCAGCCAGGGGACGTGGAGCAATCAGCCCCAGCATTTT. This codes for CASSQGTWSNQPQHF. The full variable domain, completed using reference TRBV5-6 and TRBJ1-5, is DAGVTQSPTHLIKTRGQQVTLRCSPKSGHDTVSWYQQALGQGPQFIFQYYEEEERQRGNFPDRFSGHQFPNYSSELNVNALLLGDSALYLCASSQGTWSNQPQHFGDGTRLSIL.

The chain uses TRBV19 and TRBJ1-1, with 9 bases that match TRBD1. Germline trimming cut 6 bases from V and 10 bases from J; bases unmatched to any gene: 9. This CDR3 spans 13 amino acids. CDR1 and CDR2 from the germline V gene are LNHDA and SQIVND (reference sequence). CDR3 region: CASSYRGQGLAFF. CDR3 sequence (DNA): TGTGCCAGTAGCTATAGGGGACAGGGTTTAGCTTTCTTT.

The chain employs TRBV5-4 and TRBJ1-1; D may be TRBD1 (6 bases). Germline CDR1 SGHNT, CDR2 YYREEE (reference sequence). CDR3 length: 14 residues. V gave up 2 bases and J gave up 0 bases, with 8 bases separating them. The CDR3 loop reads CASSLGGMNTEAFF. In DNA, the CDR3 is TGTGCCAGCAGCTTAGGGGGAATGAACACTGAAGCTTTCTTT.

This chain links TRBV11-2 with TRBJ2-7; D perhaps matches TRBD1 (6 bases). V lost 1 base and J lost 2, with 12 bases in between. The CDR3 contains 15 residues. Germline loops: CDR1 SGHAT, CDR2 FQNNGV. The CDR3 DNA reads TGTGCCAGCAGCTTAGGACAGGCCTCGACCTACGAGCAGTACTTC. Translated, it gives CASSLGQASTYEQYF.